A single sample gave rise to the 3 T cell receptor beta chains below, sequenced in a study of shared clonotypes between healthy human individuals. The assay was immunoSEQ multiplex PCR, and TCRdb's table has in-frame clones only and misses some. The sample carries approximately 1.4 million clones, approximately 98% recorded once. The specimen was naive CD4+ T cells sorted from blood. This sample's subset: CD45RA+ positively selected. The receptor source for this set is a man aged 25-45 years in good health.

Remarks on this clone: Within the sample, other DNA sequences also encode this same CDR3. The chain combines TRBV18 with TRBJ1-1; the D is unclear. CDR3 length: 13 residues. V shed 3 bases and J shed 2 bases, with 7 bases lying between them. Germline CDR1 KGHSH, CDR2 LQKENI. The CDR3 sequence: CASSPQVNTEAFF. The DNA for the CDR3 is TGTGCCAGCTCACCGCAAGTAAACACTGAAGCTTTCTTT.

The count of this clone is one. The chain is built from TRBV12-5 and TRBJ2-3; 11 bases line up with TRBD2. Germline trimming cut 6 bases from V and 2 bases from J; bases unmatched to any gene: 7. This CDR3 contains 16 residues. Germline assignment: CDR1 LGHNT and CDR2 FRNRAP. Here the CDR3 DNA reads TGTGCTAGTGGCCAAGGTAGCGGGAGGGCCACAGATACGCAGTATTTT. Its protein is CASGQGSGRATDTQYF.

The CDR3 DNA sequence: TGTGCCAGCAGTGAACCGGGACTTATCAACCAAGGCTACACCTTC. Amino acid sequence: CASSEPGLINQGYTF. The chain couples TRBV6-1 to TRBJ1-2, with D possibly TRBD1 on 5 matching bases. The CDR3 is 15 residues long. CDR1 and CDR2 from the germline V gene are MNHNS and SASEGT. V was clipped by 2 bases and J by 8 bases, with 18 bases between them.